The 32 T cell receptor beta chains presented below share a single source sample, sequenced in a study of metastatic and nonmetastatic thyroid tumors. Prior to thyroid surgery, none of the patients had received any treatment. TCRdb re-clonotyped the PCR reads through MiXCR. The table has about 53,000 clones, roughly 20% seen once. Sequenced input: blood. The receptors here all came from a female donor with papillary thyroid cancer or a benign thyroid nodule (not recorded which). Some clones in this sample may be carry-over from other donors' samples.

This clone was found many times. This chain connects TRBV28 to TRBJ2-3; D gene ambiguous. Per the germline V gene, CDR1 is MDHEN and CDR2 is SYDVKM. The CDR3 is 13 residues long. V was shortened by 6 bases and J by 3 bases, with 10 bases between the two germline ends. CDR3 sequence reads: CASSDPGTDTQYF. As DNA, the CDR3 is TGTGCCAGCAGCGACCCAGGAACAGATACGCAGTATTTT.

This clone showed up many times. This chain joins TRBV6-1 and TRBJ1-1; D gene uncertain. The germline V and J ends were trimmed by 6 bases and 8 bases, with 13 bases remaining between them. The germline CDR1 and CDR2 sequences are MNHNS and SASEGT. The length of the CDR3 is 12 residues. The CDR3 loop reads CASSPGVPEAFF. DNA for the CDR3: TGTGCCAGCAGCCCCGGGGTGCCGGAAGCTTTCTTT.

A note on this clone: An end of the junction differs from the germline gene, which may be a read error. CDR3 sequence (DNA): TGCAGTGCTAGAGAAAGGCTAGCCGGCGGCGAGAAGTACTTC. Amino acid sequence: CSARERLAGGEKYF. This chain joins TRBV20-1 and TRBJ2-7; D perhaps matches TRBD2 (5 bases). The germline V gene encodes CDR1 DFQATT and CDR2 SNEGSKA (reference sequence). This CDR3 has 14 residues.

The table lists this clone with many counts. J is TRBJ2-7 and V is TRBV6-1, with a tentative D call TRBD1 (6 bases). Per the germline V gene, CDR1 is MNHNS and CDR2 is SASEGT. Trimming cost V 5 bases and J 1 base, with 12 bases left between them. The CDR3 has 14 residues. The CDR3 region is CASSSPDSSYEQYF. CDR3 nucleotides: TGTGCCAGCAGTTCCCCGGACAGTTCCTACGAGCAGTACTTC.

In this sample, this clone turned up many times. The CDR3 loop reads CASSLEGGGYTEAFF. CDR3 DNA sequence: TGTGCCAGCAGCTTGGAGGGAGGGGGCTATACTGAAGCTTTCTTT. The chain carries TRBV5-6 and TRBJ1-1; 7 nucleotides line up with TRBD1. The CDR3 loop spans 15 amino acids. Germline CDR1 reads SGHDT; CDR2 reads YYEEEE. V was clipped by 0 bases and J by 5 bases; unmatched bases: 7.

Ten or more counts support this clone. DNA of the CDR3: TGTGCCAGCAGTTTTTGGACTAGCGGAAACATTCAGTACTTC. Protein sequence: CASSFWTSGNIQYF. The rearrangement links TRBV12-3 or TRBV12-4 to TRBJ2-4; 10 bases align to TRBD2. V gave up 3 bases and J gave up 6 bases; unmatched junction bases: 2. The CDR3 totals 14 residues.

Comment on this clone: This clone may be a read error of a much larger clone one base away. The V gene is TRBV6-1, the J gene TRBJ1-5; weak D call: TRBD1 (6 bases). The CDR3 extends over 15 amino acids. CDR1 and CDR2 (germline): MNHNS, SASEGT. CDR3: CACSVTWGGGQPQHF. The CDR3 coding sequence is TGTGCCTGCAGTGTGACATGGGGGGGCGGTCAGCCCCAGCATTTT.

This clone was seen at least ten times. V usage is TRBV5-1 and J usage is TRBJ2-2, with 11 bases aligning to TRBD1. V lost 3 bases to trimming and J lost 4 bases; unmatched junction nucleotides: 11. This CDR3 contains 18 residues. Germline V lookup: CDR1 SGHRS, CDR2 YFSETQ. The CDR3 region has the DNA TGCGCCAGCAGCTACCTATTGGACAGGGGGCGCGTCACCGGGGAGCTGTTTTTT. Its translation: CASSYLLDRGRVTGELFF.

In its sample, this clone was seen many times. The V gene is TRBV28, the J gene TRBJ1-2; D gene ambiguous. The CDR3 extends over 17 amino acids. Trimming stripped 3 bases from V and 2 bases from J, with 19 bases between. Germline assignment: CDR1 MDHEN and CDR2 SYDVKM. In DNA, the CDR3 is TGTGCCAGCAGTTTCCCGGGAACGGAGGTTCAAAACTATGGCTACACCTTC. It translates to CASSFPGTEVQNYGYTF.

Many counts were recorded for this clone. The CDR3: CATSRRGSDTQYF. Here the CDR3 DNA reads TGTGCCACCAGCAGGCGGGGTTCTGATACGCAGTATTTT. The rearrangement joins TRBV15 to TRBJ2-3; tentatively, D is TRBD2 (6 bases). This CDR3 is built from 13 residues. CDR1 and CDR2 from the germline V gene are LNHNV and YYDKDF (reference sequence). V lost 3 bases, J lost 6 bases, and 10 bases lay in between.

A few counts support this clone. This chain joins TRBV15 and TRBJ2-7, with D unresolved. Germline CDR1 is LNHNV and CDR2 is YYDKDF (reference sequence). The CDR3 has 12 amino acids. CDR3 DNA sequence: TGTGTCATCAGCAGAGATAGGTACGAGCAGTACTTC. Translation: CVISRDRYEQYF.

This clone was observed many times. The sample contains more than one DNA sequence encoding this CDR3. The chain has TRBV15 and TRBJ1-2, with D hard to call. Germline CDR1 reads LNHNV; CDR2 reads YYDKDF (reference sequence). The CDR3 loop spans 12 amino acids. V dropped 1 base and J dropped 3 bases, with 3 bases sitting between them. CDR3 loop: CATSRVDYGYTF. The DNA for the CDR3 is TGTGCCACCAGCAGAGTGGACTATGGCTACACCTTC. Full variable domain (remainder filled in from reference TRBV15 and TRBJ1-2): DAMVIQNPRYQVTQFGKPVTLSCSQTLNHNVMYWYQQKSSQAPKLLFHYYDKDFNNEADTPDNFQSRRPNTSFCFLDIRSPGLGDTAMYLCATSRVDYGYTFGSGTRLTVV.

This clone was counted at least ten times. Other DNA sequences in the sample encode the same CDR3. CDR3 DNA: TGTGCCAGTATCGGGGACCCACGCTCCTACAATGAGCAGTTCTTC. Translated, it gives CASIGDPRSYNEQFF. The chain carries TRBV19 and TRBJ2-1; perhaps D is TRBD1 or TRBD2 (5 bases each). The CDR3 has 15 residues. Per the germline V gene, CDR1 is LNHDA and CDR2 is SQIVND (reference sequence). The V end was cut by 7 bases, the J end by 0 bases, with 13 bases between.

About this clone itself: The junction differs from germline at one of its ends, possibly a read error. The chain has TRBV20-1 and TRBJ2-6; no clear D. The CDR3 totals 16 residues. The V gene's germline CDR1 is DFQATT and CDR2 SNEGSKA (reference sequence). The CDR3 nucleotides read TGCAGTGCTAGAGTGGGCATCTTCTCTTGGGCCAACGTCCTGACTTTC. This translates into CSARVGIFSWANVLTF.

V usage is TRBV11-2 and J usage is TRBJ2-2; 11 bases fit TRBD2. The CDR3 spans 17 residues. Germline V CDR1 and CDR2: SGHAT, FQNNGV. J lost 0 bases, V lost 4 bases, and 4 bases had no gene match. Written as DNA, the CDR3 is TGTGCCAGCAGCTCCAGACTAGCGGGAACGAACACCGGGGAGCTGTTTTTT. This gives the protein CASSSRLAGTNTGELFF.

On this clone: It may be a read error: a sequence one base away is much more abundant. The rearrangement uses TRBV25-1 and TRBJ1-2; TRBD1 might be the D (6 bases). Germline V gives CDR1 MGHDK, CDR2 SYGVNS. The CDR3 loop spans 16 amino acids. Trimming stripped 1 base from V and 2 bases from J, with 14 bases between. CDR3 nucleotides: TGTGCCAGCAGTGAATTGGGGGCAGTGAAGAACTATGGCTACACCTTC. Translation gives CASSELGAVKNYGYTF.

In its sample, this clone was seen many times. The genes are TRBV6-5 and TRBJ2-1, with 7 bases aligning to TRBD2. CDR1 MNHEY and CDR2 SVGAGI come from the germline V gene. Trimming removed 0 bases from V and 3 bases from J; junction bases left unmatched: 8. The CDR3 is 17 residues long. The CDR3 DNA follows: TGTGCCAGCAGTTACTCCTTGCCTAGCGGATTCTACAATGAGCAGTTCTTC. It codes for CASSYSLPSGFYNEQFF.

This clone was counted ten times or more. The rearrangement uses TRBV28 and TRBJ2-7, with unresolved D. Trimming removed 6 bases from V and 0 bases from J, with 12 bases in between. The germline gives CDR1 MDHEN, CDR2 SYDVKM. The CDR3 runs 14 residues. The CDR3 DNA is TGTGCCAGCAGGCCCTGGGCCACCTCCTACGAGCAGTACTTC. It specifies CASRPWATSYEQYF.

As to this clone: Because the CDR3 is missing its conserved closing phenylalanine or tryptophan, this is likely a read error. In nucleotides, the CDR3 is TGTGCCAGCAGCTTAGTTGTCCCAACTAGCGTTATGTACAATGAGCAGTTCGTC. Amino acid sequence: CASSLVVPTSVMYNEQFV. The gene calls are TRBV7-6 and TRBJ2-1, with TRBD2 matching over 7 bases. J lost 4 bases, V lost 1 base, and 13 bases had no gene match. Per germline, CDR1 SGHVS and CDR2 FNYEAQ. This CDR3 contains 18 residues.

Many counts were recorded for this clone. V usage is TRBV9 and J usage is TRBJ1-6; no firm D call. The germline gives CDR1 SGDLS, CDR2 YYNGEE. V shed 8 bases and J shed 5 bases, with 8 bases lying between them. There are 12 residues in the CDR3. The CDR3 DNA reads TGTGCCAGACCTACAGATAATTCACCCCTCCACTTT. Translated, it gives CARPTDNSPLHF.

This clone turned up a few times. The same CDR3 can be traced to other DNA sequences in this sample. This chain connects TRBV5-4 to TRBJ2-5, with D perhaps given as TRBD1 or TRBD2 (5 bases each). The V end was cut by 4 bases, the J end by 5 bases, with 12 bases between. Per the germline V gene, CDR1 is SGHNT and CDR2 is YYREEE (reference sequence). The CDR3 is 13 amino acids. The CDR3 DNA sequence: TGTGCCAGCAGCGGGGCGGGCGAGGAGACCCAGTACTTC. As protein: CASSGAGEETQYF.

This clone was seen at least ten times. The chain is built from TRBV12-3 or TRBV12-4 and TRBJ2-3; TRBD2 is a possible D gene (6 bases). This CDR3 comprises 19 residues. The V end lost 3 bases, the J end lost 6 bases, and 28 bases lay between the germline ends. The CDR3 region is CASSLGRLAKTGSMDTQYF. The CDR3 bases are TGTGCCAGCAGTTTGGGGCGGCTAGCTAAAACCGGGAGCATGGATACGCAGTATTTT.

This clone has ten or more counts. The genes are TRBV7-2 and TRBJ2-3; no reliable D call. V was cut by 5 bases and J by 3 bases, with 6 bases left in between. In germline, CDR1 is SGHTA, CDR2 FQGNSA. This CDR3 has 12 residues. The CDR3 here is CASSPSTDTQYF. DNA for the CDR3: TGTGCCAGCAGCCCCTCGACAGATACGCAGTATTTT.

This clone was recorded many times. This chain uses TRBV3-1 with TRBJ2-1, with 7 bases aligning to TRBD2. The CDR3 runs 14 residues. Germline CDR1 and CDR2: LGHDT and YNNKEL (reference sequence). The junction had 5 bases not matched to a gene; V was cut back by 0 bases and J by 9 bases. CDR3 region: CASSQERAGVEQFF. CDR3 in DNA: TGTGCCAGCAGCCAAGAGCGTGCGGGAGTTGAGCAGTTCTTC.

The sample holds many counts of this clone. The J gene is TRBJ2-5, the V gene TRBV4-2, with D uncertain. V gave up 1 base and J gave up 5 bases, with 5 bases separating them. CDR1 is LGHNA, CDR2 YNFKEQ, per germline. The CDR3 has 12 residues. The DNA for the CDR3 is TGTGCCAGCAGCCAAGGGCCGGAGACCCAGTACTTC. Protein product: CASSQGPETQYF.

This clone has a count of ten or more. This rearrangement joins TRBV19 to TRBJ1-4; no clear D gene. V was clipped by 3 bases and J by 4 bases, with 12 bases between them. The CDR3 loop spans 15 amino acids. Germline lookup yields CDR1 LNHDA and CDR2 SQIVND (reference sequence). The CDR3 nucleotides are TGTGCCAGTAGTATGGTAGACGGATTTAATGAAAAACTGTTTTTT. Amino acid sequence: CASSMVDGFNEKLFF.

The chain joins TRBV5-1 to TRBJ1-6, with D maybe TRBD1 (5 bases). V lost 5 bases to trimming and J lost 9 bases, with 18 bases between them. The CDR3 has 15 residues. Germline CDR1 is SGHRS and CDR2 is YFSETQ. The CDR3 coding sequence is TGCGCCAGCAGAATAGGGACCTTAGAGGGTTCACCCCTCCACTTT. Translating gives CASRIGTLEGSPLHF.

The CDR3 bases are TGTGCCAGCAGCTTTACCGAGATCTCGTACGAGCAGTACTTC. The encoded protein is CASSFTEISYEQYF. The V and J genes are TRBV3-1 and TRBJ2-7; the D is unclear. V lost 5 bases, J lost 4 bases, and 15 bases lay in between. This CDR3 contains 14 residues. CDR1 and CDR2 from the germline V gene are LGHDT and YNNKEL (reference sequence).

This clone was seen at least ten times. Other DNA sequences in the sample encode the same CDR3. The V call is TRBV3-1, the J call TRBJ2-2; 8 nucleotides match TRBD1. Trimming at V came to 1 base and at J to 4 bases, leaving 8 bases not matched to a gene. The CDR3 has 17 residues. Germline assignment: CDR1 LGHDT and CDR2 YNNKEL (reference sequence). In DNA form, the CDR3 reads TGTGCCAGCAGCCAAGCTTCACGGACAGGGCGCACCGGGGAGCTGTTTTTT. It specifies CASSQASRTGRTGELFF.

The chain couples TRBV5-6 to TRBJ2-7, with a tentative D call TRBD1 (5 bases). The V end lost 4 bases, the J end lost 0 bases, and 8 bases lay between the germline ends. The CDR3 length is 13 residues. Germline CDR1 SGHDT, CDR2 YYEEEE. CDR3 coding DNA: TGTGCCAGCAGCGCTGGGGCCTCCTACGAGCAGTACTTC. It encodes CASSAGASYEQYF.

This clone was found many times. The chain employs TRBV15 and TRBJ2-7, with D possibly TRBD1 on 6 matching bases. Germline lookup yields CDR1 LNHNV and CDR2 YYDKDF (reference sequence). V was shortened by 5 bases and J by 3 bases, with 14 bases between the two germline ends. This CDR3 contains 14 residues. This CDR3 is CATSVDRGYYEQYF. In DNA, the CDR3 is TGTGCCACCAGCGTGGACAGAGGTTACTACGAGCAGTACTTC.

This clone was counted at least ten times. The rearrangement joins TRBV28 to TRBJ1-4, with D hard to call. The CDR3 has 15 residues. Germline CDR1 reads MDHEN; CDR2 reads SYDVKM. V dropped 6 bases and J dropped 7 bases, with 18 bases sitting between them. The CDR3 DNA is TGTGCCAGCAGCCCATTTACCGGGCCCGGTGAAAAACTGTTTTTT. This encodes CASSPFTGPGEKLFF.